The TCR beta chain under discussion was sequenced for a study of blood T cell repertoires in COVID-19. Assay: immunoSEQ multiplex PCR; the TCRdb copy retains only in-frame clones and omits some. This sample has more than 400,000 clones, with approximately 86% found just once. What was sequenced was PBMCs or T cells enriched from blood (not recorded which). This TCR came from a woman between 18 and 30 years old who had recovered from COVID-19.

The CDR3 here is CASSWGTGGENTEAFF. The CDR3 nucleotides are TGCGCCAGCAGCTGGGGGACAGGGGGCGAGAACACTGAAGCTTTCTTT. The V gene is TRBV5-1, the J gene TRBJ1-1; 12 bases agree with TRBD1. Per the germline V gene, CDR1 is SGHRS and CDR2 is YFSETQ. The CDR3 totals 16 residues. Unmatched junction bases numbered 4, after V lost 3 bases and J lost 1 base. Full variable domain (missing parts from reference TRBV5-1 and TRBJ1-1): KAGVTQTPRYLIKTRGQQVTLSCSPISGHRSVSWYQQTPGQGLQFLFEYFSETQRNKGNFPGRFSGRQFSNSRSEMNVSTLELGDSALYLCASSWGTGGENTEAFFGQGTRLTVV.